This T cell receptor beta chain was captured by sequencing in a study of CD8 T cells in Susac syndrome. RNA amounts of roughly 0.45 to 1 ug underwent reverse transcription with random hexamers. TCRdb called the immunoSEQ multiplex PCR reads again in MiXCR, with one record for every CDR3 protein. The table includes around 180,000 distinct CDR3 sequences, approximately 93% detected once. Trimming at V came to 1 base and at J to 10 bases, leaving 9 bases not matched to a gene. Germline lookup yields CDR1 SGHAT and CDR2 FQNNGV. The CDR3 loop spans 15 amino acids. The V gene is TRBV11-2, the J gene TRBJ2-1, with 8 bases aligning to TRBD2. The sequence was collected from a human donor with multiple sclerosis. Source material: CD4+ T cells from PBMCs. The CDR3: CASSLGLASFVEQFF. The CDR3 region has the DNA TGTGCCAGCAGCTTAGGACTAGCGTCATTCGTGGAGCAGTTCTTC.